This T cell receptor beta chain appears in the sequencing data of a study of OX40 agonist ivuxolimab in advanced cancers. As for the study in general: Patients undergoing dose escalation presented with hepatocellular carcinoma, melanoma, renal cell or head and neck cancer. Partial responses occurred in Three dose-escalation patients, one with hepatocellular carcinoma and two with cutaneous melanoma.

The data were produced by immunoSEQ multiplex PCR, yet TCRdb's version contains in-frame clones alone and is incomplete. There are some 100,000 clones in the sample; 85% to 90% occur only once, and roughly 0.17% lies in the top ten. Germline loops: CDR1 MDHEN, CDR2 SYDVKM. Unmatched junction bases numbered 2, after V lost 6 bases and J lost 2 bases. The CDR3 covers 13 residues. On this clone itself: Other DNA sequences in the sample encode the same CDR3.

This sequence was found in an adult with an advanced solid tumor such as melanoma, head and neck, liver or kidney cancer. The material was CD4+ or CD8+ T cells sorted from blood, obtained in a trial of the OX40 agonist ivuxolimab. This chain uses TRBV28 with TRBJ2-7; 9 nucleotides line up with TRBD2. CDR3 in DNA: TGTGCCAGCAGCCCTAGCGGGACCTACGAGCAGTACTTC. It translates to CASSPSGTYEQYF.